The 11 T cell receptor beta chains in this list originate from one sample, sequenced in a study of naive and memory T cell subsets. The beta constant-region primer was an equimolar mix of two oligonucleotides covering TRBC1 and TRBC2. Nested alpha and beta constant-region primers with the SP2 primer drove four PCR rounds on ligated cDNA. TCRdb re-called the UMI-ligation and nested PCR reads through MiXCR, storing one row per CDR3 protein. The table has around 110,000 distinct CDR3 sequences, 35% to 40% seen once. The sequenced sample consisted of central memory CD4+ T cells from blood. These TCRs come from a human donor in good health.

V usage is TRBV7-8 and J usage is TRBJ2-3; TRBD2 aligns across 13 bases. The germline gives CDR1 SGHVS, CDR2 FQNEAQ. The CDR3 covers 16 residues. J was trimmed by 4 bases and V by 4 bases; bases with no gene match: 5. The chain's CDR3 is CASSSPGLAGSDTQYF. The CDR3 nucleotides are TGTGCCAGCAGCTCACCGGGACTAGCGGGATCAGATACGCAGTATTTT.

There are a few counts of this clonotype. The rearrangement links TRBV28 to TRBJ2-7; D gene uncertain. The germline CDR1 and CDR2 sequences are MDHEN and SYDVKM. Trimming took off 3 bases at V and 8 bases at J, with 17 bases between the two ends. This CDR3 spans 14 amino acids. The CDR3 coding sequence is TGTGCCAGCAGTTTGGTGGGTCCTCCGCCCCAGCAGTACTTC. Translated, it gives CASSLVGPPPQQYF. Together with reference TRBV28 and TRBJ2-7, the CDR3 gives the full variable domain: DVKVTQSSRYLVKRTGEKVFLECVQDMDHENMFWYRQDPGLGLRLIYFSYDVKMKEKGDIPEGYSVSREKKERFSLILESASTNQTSMYLCASSLVGPPPQQYFGPGTRLTVT.

The sample holds a few counts of this clonotype. CDR3 bases: TGCGCCAGCAGGGCTATAAGCGGGAGGGATTACAATGAGCAGTTCTTC. It specifies CASRAISGRDYNEQFF. The rearrangement links TRBV10-2 to TRBJ2-1; TRBD2 aligns across 10 bases. The germline CDR1 and CDR2 sequences are WSHSY and SAAADI. The J segment lost 4 bases and the V segment lost 6 bases, leaving 9 bases of the junction unmatched. CDR3 length equals 16 residues.

This clonotype was observed a handful of times. The rearrangement joins TRBV2 to TRBJ2-1, with TRBD2 identical over 14 bases. V shed 6 bases, J shed 7 bases, and the junction held 5 bases outside the gene matches. Germline CDR1 reads SNHLY; CDR2 reads FYNNEI. The CDR3 totals 15 residues. In DNA, the CDR3 is TGTGCCAGCAGGTCCGGACTAGCGGGAGGAAATGAGCAGTTCTTC. It codes for CASRSGLAGGNEQFF.

The V and J genes are TRBV12-3 or TRBV12-4 and TRBJ2-1; 8 bases agree with TRBD2. CDR3 size: 15 residues. J gave up 2 bases and V 6 bases, and 6 bases lay outside the gene matches. As DNA, the CDR3 is TGTGCCAGCAGGCCGGGACTAGTGCCCTACAATGAGCAGTTCTTC. Residues: CASRPGLVPYNEQFF.

The V and J genes are TRBV7-9 and TRBJ1-2, with 10 positions matching TRBD1. There are 15 residues in the CDR3. Trimming took 3 bases from V and 8 from J; bases not matched to a gene: 9. The germline gives CDR1 SEHNR, CDR2 FQNEAQ (reference sequence). The DNA of the CDR3 is TGTGCCAGCAGCTTCACGAGACAGGGGGCCGGAGGCTACACCTTC. The encoded protein is CASSFTRQGAGGYTF.

The chain recombines TRBV20-1 with TRBJ2-7, with 8 bases identical to TRBD1. The V gene's germline CDR1 is DFQATT and CDR2 SNEGSKA (reference sequence). CDR3 length equals 15 residues. Trimming took 6 bases from V and 2 from J; bases not matched to a gene: 12. The CDR3 sequence: CSADRLNRGTYEQYF. CDR3 sequence (DNA): TGCAGTGCCGACCGCCTAAACAGGGGGACCTACGAGCAGTACTTC.

This clonotype occurred many times. The chain employs TRBV28 and TRBJ2-4; D not resolved. CDR3 length: 11 residues. CDR1 MDHEN and CDR2 SYDVKM come from the germline V gene. V dropped 6 bases and J dropped 8 bases, with 8 bases sitting between them. The DNA of the CDR3 is TGTGCCAGCAGACTAAAAGACATTCAGTACTTC. It translates to CASRLKDIQYF.

This chain connects TRBV18 to TRBJ1-5; the match to TRBD1 covers 8 bases. CDR3 length: 15 residues. Germline V CDR1 and CDR2: KGHSH, LQKENI. V gave up 8 bases and J gave up 4 bases; unmatched junction bases: 10. The chain's CDR3 is CASGSGGSRNQPQHF. The CDR3 DNA sequence: TGTGCCAGCGGGTCAGGGGGCTCAAGGAATCAGCCCCAGCATTTT.

CDR3 sequence: CASSLSIAGGDYNEQFF. The CDR3 coding sequence is TGTGCCAGCTCACTATCGATAGCGGGAGGGGACTACAATGAGCAGTTCTTC. The chain recombines TRBV18 with TRBJ2-1, with 11 nucleotides matching TRBD2. The V and J ends lost 4 bases and 3 bases, in that order; junction bases with no gene match: 8. Germline CDR1 and CDR2: KGHSH and LQKENI. The CDR3 loop spans 17 amino acids.

This clonotype showed up just a few times. The chain couples TRBV24-1 to TRBJ2-5, with no clear D. CDR1 is KGHDR, CDR2 SFDVKD, per germline. Trimming took off 1 base at V and 7 bases at J, with 6 bases between the two ends. This CDR3 has 12 amino acids. CDR3 sequence: CATSDFMGTQYF. The DNA of the CDR3 is TGTGCCACCAGTGATTTTATGGGGACCCAGTACTTC.